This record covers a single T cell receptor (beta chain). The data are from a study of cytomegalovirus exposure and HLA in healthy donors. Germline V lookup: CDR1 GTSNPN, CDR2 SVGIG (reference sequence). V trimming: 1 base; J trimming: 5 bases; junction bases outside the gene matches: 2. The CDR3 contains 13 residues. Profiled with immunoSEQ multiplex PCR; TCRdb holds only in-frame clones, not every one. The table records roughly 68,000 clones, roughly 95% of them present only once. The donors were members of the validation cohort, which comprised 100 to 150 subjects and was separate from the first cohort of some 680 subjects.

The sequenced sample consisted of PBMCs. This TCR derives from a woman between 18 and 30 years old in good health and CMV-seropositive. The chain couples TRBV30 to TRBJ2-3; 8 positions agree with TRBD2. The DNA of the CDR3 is TGTGCCTGGAGTGCGGGGGGGGTAGATACGCAGTATTTT. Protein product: CAWSAGGVDTQYF.